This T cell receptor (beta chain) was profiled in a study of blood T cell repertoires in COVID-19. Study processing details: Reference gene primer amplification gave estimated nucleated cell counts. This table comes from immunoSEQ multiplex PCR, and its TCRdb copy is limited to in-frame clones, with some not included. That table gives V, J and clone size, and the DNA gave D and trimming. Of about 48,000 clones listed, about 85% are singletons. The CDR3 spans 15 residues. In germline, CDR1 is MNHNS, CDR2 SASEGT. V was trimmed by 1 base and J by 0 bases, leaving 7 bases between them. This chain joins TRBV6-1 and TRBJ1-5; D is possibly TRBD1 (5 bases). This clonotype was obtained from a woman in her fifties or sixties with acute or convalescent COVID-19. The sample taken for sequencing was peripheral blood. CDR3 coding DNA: TGTGCCAGCAGTGAAGGGGGCTATAGCAATCAGCCCCAGCATTTT. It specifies CASSEGGYSNQPQHF.